The 27 T cell receptor beta chains presented below share a single source sample, sequenced in a study of T-cell reconstitution after alpha-beta-depleted transplantation in children. During its preparation, the TCRbeta library received unique molecular identifiers. TCRdb processed the PCR reads anew with MiXCR; each CDR3 protein has one entry. The sample lists around 700,000 distinct CDR3 sequences; around 13% were seen once. Sequenced here: PBMCs, sampled before TCRalphabeta/CD19-depleted stem cell transplant. These receptors were taken from a girl between 2 and 10 years old with congenital amegakaryocytic thrombocytopenia, due to receive a stem cell transplant.

This chain joins TRBV7-6 and TRBJ1-4, with no clear D. Germline CDR1 SGHVS, CDR2 FNYEAQ. The CDR3 contains 16 residues. Trimming cost V 5 bases and J 0 bases, with 13 bases left between them. The CDR3 region is CASSREDTATNEKLFF. As DNA, the CDR3 is TGTGCCAGCAGCCGCGAAGACACGGCAACTAATGAAAAACTGTTTTTT.

This chain joins TRBV5-1 and TRBJ2-1; the D gene is possibly TRBD2 (5 bases). CDR3 length: 16 residues. Trimming removed 2 bases from V and 0 bases from J, with 12 bases in between. CDR1 is SGHRS and CDR2 is YFSETQ in the germline V gene. CDR3 residues: CASSFGLPYSYNEQFF. DNA of the CDR3: TGCGCCAGCAGCTTTGGACTGCCCTACTCCTACAATGAGCAGTTCTTC.

This clonotype was counted many times. This chain joins TRBV4-1 and TRBJ1-2; tentative D call: TRBD1 (5 bases). From germline, CDR1 is MGHRA and CDR2 YSYEKL. This CDR3 comprises 15 residues. Trimming shortened V by 0 bases and J by 4 bases, and 12 bases separated the two germline ends. CDR3 amino acids: CASSQDETGAYGYTF. For the CDR3, the DNA is TGCGCCAGCAGCCAAGACGAAACAGGTGCCTATGGCTACACCTTC.

This clonotype was recorded many times. This rearrangement joins TRBV20-1 to TRBJ2-1; a weak D match, TRBD1 (5 bases). Germline V gene data show CDR1 as DFQATT and CDR2 as SNEGSKA (reference sequence). V was cut by 1 base and J by 4 bases, with 14 bases left in between. CDR3 length: 15 residues. The CDR3 region has the DNA TGCAGTGCTAGAGGGGGCCTTTCGGATTACAATGAGCAGTTCTTC. Translation: CSARGGLSDYNEQFF.

This clonotype was recorded at least ten times. The chain combines TRBV20-1 with TRBJ2-1, with 13 bases fitting TRBD2. CDR1 and CDR2 (germline): DFQATT, SNEGSKA (reference sequence). CDR3 length: 18 residues. After removal of 0 bases from V and 5 bases from J, the junction contained 10 bases not matched to a gene. The CDR3 DNA is TGCAGTGCTAGAGAGGGGACTAGCGGGACCCCGTTTCACAATGAGCAGTTCTTC. Its translation is CSAREGTSGTPFHNEQFF.

Concerning this clonotype: This may stem from a read error, because a much larger clone lies one nucleotide away. The chain uses TRBV10-3 and TRBJ2-3; 7 positions match TRBD2. The CDR3 loop spans 17 amino acids. Per germline, CDR1 ENHRY and CDR2 SYGVKD. After removal of 4 bases from V and 6 bases from J, the junction contained 16 bases not matched to a gene. CDR3 bases: TGTGCCATCAGTGGCGTCGCAATAGCGGGCACGCCCGATACGCAGTATTTT. Amino acids: CAISGVAIAGTPDTQYF.

This clonotype came up many times. The gene calls are TRBV20-1 and TRBJ2-2, with 7 positions matching TRBD2. The CDR3 loop spans 16 amino acids. Germline values: CDR1 DFQATT, CDR2 SNEGSKA (reference sequence). Germline trimming cut 5 bases from V and 1 base from J; bases unmatched to any gene: 10. CDR3 sequence reads: CSAYPSGTWNTGELFF. CDR3 DNA sequence: TGCAGTGCTTACCCCAGCGGGACCTGGAACACCGGGGAGCTGTTTTTT.

This clonotype showed up many times. This chain uses TRBV29-1 with TRBJ2-1, with D perhaps given as TRBD1 or TRBD2 (5 bases each). CDR1 and CDR2 from the germline V gene are SQVTM and ANQGSEA. The CDR3 runs to 15 residues. Trimming shortened V by 4 bases and J by 0 bases, and 13 bases separated the two germline ends. In DNA form, the CDR3 reads TGCAGCGTTGCCGGGACGGAAGACTCCTACAATGAGCAGTTCTTC. As protein: CSVAGTEDSYNEQFF.

J is TRBJ2-1 and V is TRBV7-9, with D perhaps TRBD1 (7 bases). Trimming took off 0 bases at V and 3 bases at J, with 9 bases between the two ends. Germline CDR1 and CDR2: SEHNR and FQNEAQ (reference sequence). The CDR3 has 15 residues. The CDR3 is CASSLAQGGYNEQFF. CDR3 nucleotides: TGTGCCAGCAGCTTAGCTCAGGGGGGCTACAATGAGCAGTTCTTC.

This clonotype showed up many times. The V call is TRBV5-1, the J call TRBJ2-1; D unclear. This CDR3 comprises 11 residues. Germline values: CDR1 SGHRS, CDR2 YFSETQ. Trimming cost V 3 bases and J 5 bases, with 3 bases left between them. The DNA of the CDR3 is TGCGCCAGCAGCTCAAACAATGAGCAGTTCTTC. Translating it yields CASSSNNEQFF.

This clonotype turned up a few times. This chain connects TRBV4-1 to TRBJ2-1; 15 bases agree with TRBD2. The junction had 5 bases not matched to a gene; V was cut back by 4 bases and J by 7 bases. CDR1 is MGHRA, CDR2 YSYEKL, per germline. CDR3 length: 16 residues. The CDR3 DNA reads as TGCGCCAGCAGCCCAAGTGGACTAGCGGGAGGGAATGAGCAGTTCTTC. Translated: CASSPSGLAGGNEQFF.

This clonotype was recorded many times. Relative to the germline gene, one junction end is altered; a read error may explain this. The rearrangement links TRBV5-6 to TRBJ2-1, with TRBD2 as a possible D gene (5 bases). The length of the CDR3 is 12 residues. From germline, CDR1 is SGHDT and CDR2 YYEEEE. This CDR3 is CASSLLVNEQFF. The CDR3 region has the DNA TGCGCCAGCAGCTTACTAGTCAATGAGCAGTTCTTC.

This clonotype was seen more than once but under ten times. The chain has TRBV11-2 and TRBJ2-1, with TRBD2 identical over 7 bases. Trimming cost V 4 bases and J 9 bases; bases outside gene matches: 15. Germline CDR1 SGHAT, CDR2 FQNNGV. CDR3 length: 16 residues. The CDR3 DNA follows: TGTGCCAGCAGCTCCCGGCGGGAGCAGTCCCTCCGTGAGCAGTTCTTC. Its translation is CASSSRREQSLREQFF.

This chain connects TRBV7-6 to TRBJ2-2; TRBD2 agrees at 7 bases. In germline, CDR1 is SGHVS, CDR2 FNYEAQ. J lost 1 base, V lost 5 bases, and 4 bases had no gene match. The CDR3 loop spans 15 amino acids. CDR3 loop: CASSPTSWNTGELFF. The CDR3, as DNA: TGTGCCAGCAGCCCGACTAGCTGGAACACCGGGGAGCTGTTTTTT.

The rearrangement uses TRBV12-3 or TRBV12-4 and TRBJ2-1; D may be TRBD2 (5 bases). Trimming stripped 2 bases from V and 9 bases from J, with 8 bases between. The CDR3 loop spans 12 amino acids. CDR3 DNA sequence: TGTGCCAGCAGTTTAATGGGGAGTGAGCAGTTCTTC. This encodes CASSLMGSEQFF.

This clonotype was observed many times. The J gene is TRBJ2-7, the V gene TRBV10-2; D uncertain. V was shortened by 3 bases and J by 6 bases, with 9 bases between the two germline ends. Germline assignment: CDR1 WSHSY and CDR2 SAAADI. The CDR3 contains 12 residues. In DNA, the CDR3 is TGCGCCAGCAGTGATCTGGTTCTCGAGCAGTACTTC. Translating gives CASSDLVLEQYF.

This clonotype has ten or more counts. V and J are TRBV20-1 and TRBJ2-7, with TRBD2 matching over 10 bases. This CDR3 comprises 16 residues. J was trimmed by 3 bases and V by 3 bases; bases with no gene match: 11. Germline V gene sequence: CDR1 DFQATT, CDR2 SNEGSKA (reference sequence). The CDR3 DNA reads TGCAGTGCTAGTCCTAGCGGGAGTACGAATTTCTACGAGCAGTACTTC. It codes for CSASPSGSTNFYEQYF.

This clonotype has a handful of counts. The chain joins TRBV5-1 to TRBJ2-3; no firm D call. Trimming cost V 1 base and J 2 bases, with 14 bases left between them. CDR1 and CDR2 (germline): SGHRS, YFSETQ. The CDR3 is 16 residues long. The chain's CDR3 is CASSLRQSFTTDTQYF. The CDR3 DNA follows: TGCGCCAGCAGCTTGCGGCAGAGCTTCACCACAGATACGCAGTATTTT.

Only a few counts were recorded for this clonotype. This chain connects TRBV12-3 or TRBV12-4 to TRBJ2-3; the match to TRBD2 covers 11 bases. The CDR3 runs to 14 residues. With V trimmed by 7 bases and J by 5 bases, 5 bases remained unmatched. In DNA, the CDR3 is TGTGCCAGCACCCTACTAGCGGGAGTAGATACGCAGTATTTT. Residues: CASTLLAGVDTQYF.

This clonotype occurred many times. The junction shows a germline mismatch at one end, possibly a read error. The chain joins TRBV7-6 to TRBJ2-2; D is unresolved. The CDR3 covers 14 residues. The germline gives CDR1 SGHVS, CDR2 FNYEAQ. The DNA for the CDR3 is TGTGCCAGCACCTTACAGCGGAACACCGGGGAGCTGTTTTTT. The encoded protein is CASTLQRNTGELFF. Full variable domain (outside the CDR3, taken from reference TRBV7-6 and TRBJ2-2): GAGVSQSPRYKVTKRGQDVALRCDPISGHVSLYWYRQALGQGPEFLTYFNYEAQQDKSGLPNDRFSAERPEGSISTLTIQRTEQRDSAMYRCASTLQRNTGELFFGEGSRLTVL.

This clonotype has at least ten counts. The chain joins TRBV20-1 to TRBJ1-1; TRBD1 aligns across 8 bases. Per the germline V gene, CDR1 is DFQATT and CDR2 is SNEGSKA (reference sequence). This CDR3 comprises 14 residues. Trimming removed 6 bases from V and 7 bases from J; junction bases left unmatched: 13. This chain's CDR3 is CSARTGQGISEAFF. The CDR3 region has the DNA TGCAGTGCCAGGACAGGGCAGGGTATTAGTGAAGCTTTCTTT.

The genes are TRBV27 and TRBJ2-7; D perhaps matches TRBD2 (5 bases). Trimming stripped 8 bases from V and 6 bases from J, with 11 bases between. The V gene's germline CDR1 is MNHEY and CDR2 SMNVEV (reference sequence). The CDR3 loop spans 11 amino acids. The CDR3 loop reads CASAAGIEQYF. The CDR3 DNA reads TGTGCCAGCGCGGCGGGCATCGAGCAGTACTTC.

The rearrangement joins TRBV20-1 to TRBJ2-3, with 14 bases aligning to TRBD2. Germline values: CDR1 DFQATT, CDR2 SNEGSKA (reference sequence). The CDR3 length is 16 residues. The V segment lost 6 bases and the J segment 5 bases; nucleotides outside the gene matches: 10. CDR3 protein: CSATGLAGESRDTQYF. In DNA, the CDR3 is TGCAGTGCCACGGGACTAGCGGGAGAGTCGAGAGATACGCAGTATTTT.

This clonotype was seen a handful of times. This chain uses TRBV20-1 with TRBJ2-3; 8 bases align to TRBD2. Losses at the gene ends were 5 bases for V and 1 base for J; bases not matched to a gene: 5. This CDR3 is 14 amino acids long. Germline-derived CDR1 and CDR2 are DFQATT and SNEGSKA (reference sequence). This CDR3 is CSAGPAGGTDTQYF. The CDR3 nucleotides read TGCAGTGCTGGACCAGCGGGGGGCACAGATACGCAGTATTTT.

The table lists this clonotype with many counts. This sequence joins TRBV6-2 or TRBV6-3 and TRBJ1-1; 8 bases are a match to TRBD1. This CDR3 is 11 amino acids long. Germline lookup yields CDR1 MNHEY and CDR2 SVGEGT. The V and J ends lost 6 bases and 6 bases, in that order; junction bases with no gene match: 0. The CDR3 here is CASRQGAEAFF. The CDR3 DNA sequence: TGTGCCAGCAGACAGGGGGCTGAAGCTTTCTTT.

The chain carries TRBV5-1 and TRBJ2-1; the D is unclear. V was trimmed by 5 bases and J by 5 bases, leaving 11 bases between them. There are 13 residues in the CDR3. The germline V gene has CDR1 SGHRS and CDR2 YFSETQ. The CDR3 nucleotides are TGCGCCAGCAGTTCTGGGCAGAACAATGAGCAGTTCTTC. This gives the protein CASSSGQNNEQFF.

This clonotype was recorded at least ten times. The V and J genes are TRBV10-3 and TRBJ1-5, with 12 bases matching TRBD1. The germline gives CDR1 ENHRY, CDR2 SYGVKD. J gave up 7 bases and V 4 bases, and 2 bases lay outside the gene matches. The CDR3 consists of 14 residues. The chain's CDR3 is CAISGDRGQQPQHF. The CDR3 DNA reads as TGTGCCATCAGTGGGGACAGGGGGCAGCAGCCCCAGCATTTT.